Sequencing of this T cell receptor beta chain was carried out in a study of breast tumors, draining lymph nodes, adjacent tissues. Study results and caveats: Tumor and nontumor repertoires were significantly more similar in luminal-like than in basal-like breast cancer. The lymph node origin of tumor T cells was framed as consistent with a hypothesis, not demonstrated.

Axillary draining lymph nodes of breast cancer patients supplied the node samples. CDR1 and CDR2 (germline): LNHDA, SQIVND (reference sequence). V dropped 5 bases and J dropped 6 bases, with 18 bases sitting between them. The CDR3 contains 15 residues. One entry per CDR3 protein results from TCRdb running MiXCR on the multiplex PCR reads. This table has 120,000 to 150,000 distinct CDR3 sequences, approximately 32% appearing once. This clonotype was seen many times. Its antigen is still unknown. The sample comprised axillary lymph node tissue. The V call is TRBV19, the J call TRBJ2-3; D may be TRBD1 or TRBD2 (6 bases each). The origin of this receptor is a female donor with breast cancer. Some clones in this sample may be carry-over from other donors' samples. For the CDR3, the DNA is TGTGCCAGTAGTGGCCTGGGGGGCTTAGGTGATACGCAGTATTTT. This encodes CASSGLGGLGDTQYF. The full variable domain, rest sourced from reference TRBV19 and TRBJ2-3, is DGGITQSPKYLFRKEGQNVTLSCEQNLNHDAMYWYRQDPGQGLRLIYYSQIVNDFQKGDIAEGYSVSREKKESFPLTVTSAQKNPTAFYLCASSGLGGLGDTQYFGPGTRLTVL.